These 3 T cell receptor beta chains originate from one sample sequenced in a study of CD8 T cells in ankylosing spondylitis. Via MiXCR, TCRdb re-called the 5' RACE reads, giving one row per CDR3 protein. The sample lists 160,000 or so distinct CDR3 sequences; 9.8% were seen once. Material for sequencing was blood, either unsorted or a sorted T cell fraction (not recorded which). These receptors were collected from a female donor with ankylosing spondylitis or in good health (not recorded which).

This clonotype showed up many times. J is TRBJ2-7 and V is TRBV20-1; 12 nucleotides line up with TRBD2. Losses at the gene ends were 1 base for V and 2 bases for J; bases not matched to a gene: 12. Per germline, CDR1 DFQATT and CDR2 SNEGSKA (reference sequence). The CDR3 spans 18 residues. CDR3 DNA sequence: TGCAGTGCTAGAGGGGGTGAGGGGACTAGCGGGTCTCCCTACGAGCAGTACTTC. Its translation: CSARGGEGTSGSPYEQYF.

V and J are TRBV20-1 and TRBJ2-1, with TRBD2 identical over 13 bases. The junction had 8 bases not matched to a gene; V was cut back by 6 bases and J by 6 bases. CDR3 size: 15 residues. The germline gives CDR1 DFQATT, CDR2 SNEGSKA (reference sequence). CDR3: CSAESGLAGVNEQFF. CDR3 bases: TGCAGTGCGGAATCTGGACTAGCGGGAGTCAATGAGCAGTTCTTC.

V is TRBV6-2 or TRBV6-3 and J is TRBJ2-1; TRBD1 aligns across 9 bases. Germline V lookup: CDR1 MNHEY, CDR2 SVGEGT. CDR3 length: 15 amino acids. V gave up 10 bases and J gave up 2 bases; unmatched junction bases: 9. CDR3 in DNA: TGTGCCACCGGCTGGGGGACAGGGCCCTACAATGAGCAGTTCTTC. It is translated as CATGWGTGPYNEQFF.